These T cell receptor beta chains were read from a single sample in a study of blood T cell repertoires in COVID-19. Sequencing was performed with immunoSEQ multiplex PCR; in TCRdb, only in-frame clones are kept and a portion is missing. The sample records about 130,000 clones, roughly four fifths being singletons. The sample was PBMCs or T cells enriched from blood (not recorded which). These receptors all stem from a man aged 25-45 years who had recovered from COVID-19. Both conserved end residues are part of each CDR3. The D gene is left open where the match is weak. Expanded clones are given a class, and other clones once, few, many or no size at all.

D gene | J gene | clone size | V gene | CDR3 protein | CDR3 DNA
TRBD1 | TRBJ1-6 | - | TRBV5-1 | CASSPGTGTGSPLHF | TGCGCCAGCAGCCCCGGGACAGGGACGGGTTCACCCCTCCACTTT
TRBD2 | TRBJ2-3 | once | TRBV2 | CAGALAPRGGPSTDTQYF | TGTGCCGGAGCACTAGCGCCCCGTGGGGGTCCTAGCACAGATACGCAGTATTTT
- | TRBJ1-2 | - | TRBV6-2/TRBV6-3 | CASSLTELYGYTF | TGTGCCAGCAGTTTAACTGAGTTGTATGGCTACACCTTC
TRBD1 | TRBJ1-2 | few | TRBV30 | CAGHRGYGYTF | TGTGCCGGTCACAGGGGCTATGGCTACACCTTC
- | TRBJ1-2 | - | TRBV12-3/TRBV12-4 | CASSTTGPYGYTF | TGTGCCAGCAGTACCACAGGGCCCTATGGCTACACCTTC
- | TRBJ2-1 | - | TRBV7-9 | CASSPDRGFSEQFF | TGTGCCAGCAGCCCAGATCGGGGTTTCAGTGAGCAGTTCTTC
- | TRBJ1-2 | - | TRBV14 | CASSQDRENYGYTF | TGTGCCAGCAGCCAAGACAGGGAAAACTATGGCTACACCTTC
- | TRBJ1-5 | - | TRBV2 | CASTEQGFWGQPQHF | TGTGCCAGCACCGAGCAGGGTTTCTGGGGTCAGCCCCAGCATTTT
- | TRBJ2-7 | - | TRBV11-3 | CASSLGRGGSYEQYF | TGTGCCAGCAGCTTGGGCAGGGGCGGTTCCTACGAGCAGTACTTC
- | TRBJ1-1 | - | TRBV3-1/TRBV3-2 | CASSRLGRENTEAFF | TGTGCCAGCAGCCGTTTGGGTCGGGAGAACACTGAAGCTTTCTTT
TRBD1 | TRBJ1-2 | - | TRBV5-1 | CASSYYSGGAGGYTF | TGCGCCAGCAGCTATTACTCAGGGGGCGCAGGTGGCTACACCTTC
TRBD1 | TRBJ1-2 | - | TRBV5-5 | CASNLHLGQGRVYGYTF | TGTGCCAGCAACCTACATTTGGGACAGGGGCGCGTCTATGGCTACACCTTC
- | TRBJ2-3 | few | TRBV24-1 | CAVGGRLGEDTQYF | TGTGCCGTGGGGGGGCGATTAGGGGAAGATACGCAGTATTTT
TRBD2 | TRBJ2-5 | - | TRBV3-1/TRBV3-2 | CASSQGSGGMETQYF | TGTGCCAGCAGCCAAGGGAGCGGGGGGATGGAGACCCAGTACTTC
TRBD2 | TRBJ2-3 | - | TRBV29-1 | CSVSGLVVDTQYF | TGCAGCGTTTCGGGACTAGTGGTAGATACGCAGTATTTT
- | TRBJ2-5 | - | TRBV7-2 | CASSLNGGKPQETQYF | TGTGCCAGCAGCTTAAACGGCGGAAAACCTCAAGAGACCCAGTACTTC
TRBD1 | TRBJ2-1 | - | TRBV2 | CASSQDRYNEQFF | TGTGCCAGCAGTCAGGACAGGTACAATGAGCAGTTCTTC
- | TRBJ1-3 | few | TRBV4-1 | CASSLGSGNTIYF | TGCGCCAGCAGCCTAGGGAGCGGAAACACCATATATTTT
- | TRBJ1-2 | once | TRBV28 | CASSLGHDYGYTF | TGTGCCAGCAGTTTAGGACACGACTATGGCTACACCTTC
TRBD2 | TRBJ2-2 | few | TRBV5-1 | CASSVTSASTNTGELFF | TGCGCCAGCAGCGTGACTAGCGCCTCGACGAACACCGGGGAGCTGTTTTTT
TRBD1 | TRBJ2-2 | - | TRBV5-6 | CASSLFGPGGPRNTGELFF | TGTGCCAGCAGCTTGTTCGGTCCAGGGGGACCCAGGAACACCGGGGAGCTGTTTTTT
- | TRBJ2-7 | - | TRBV5-1 | CASSLEEGMAYEQYF | TGCGCCAGCAGCTTGGAGGAGGGGATGGCCTACGAGCAGTACTTC
- | TRBJ2-2 | once | TRBV18 | CASSPQGRTTGELFF | TGTGCCAGCTCACCCCAGGGGCGGACCACCGGGGAGCTGTTTTTT
TRBD2 | TRBJ2-1 | - | TRBV3-1/TRBV3-2 | CASSQVLAGRNGYNEQFF | TGTGCCAGCAGCCAAGTTCTAGCGGGGCGAAACGGATACAATGAGCAGTTCTTC